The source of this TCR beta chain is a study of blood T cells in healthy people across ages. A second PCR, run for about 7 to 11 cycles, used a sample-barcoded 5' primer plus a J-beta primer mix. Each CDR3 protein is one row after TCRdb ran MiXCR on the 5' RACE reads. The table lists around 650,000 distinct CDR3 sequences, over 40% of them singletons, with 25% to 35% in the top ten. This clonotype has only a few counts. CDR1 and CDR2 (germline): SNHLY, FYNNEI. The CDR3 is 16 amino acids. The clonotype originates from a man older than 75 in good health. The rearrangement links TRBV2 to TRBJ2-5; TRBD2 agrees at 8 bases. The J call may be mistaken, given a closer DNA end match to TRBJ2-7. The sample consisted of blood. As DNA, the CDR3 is TGTGCCAGCTGCTCTGAGCCGGGGGGGTTTCTCTACGAGCAGTACTTC. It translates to CASCSEPGGFLYEQYF.